Below, 32 T cell receptor beta chains from the same sample are listed, as sequenced in a study of T cell responses to AZD1222 COVID-19 vaccine. The repertoire was sequenced with immunoSEQ multiplex PCR; TCRdb's copy has only in-frame clones and lacks some. The table has some 95,000 clones, roughly nine tenths seen once. Sample: peripheral blood, taken on day 0 of MenACWY control vaccination. These receptors were obtained from an adult in good health.

The chain joins TRBV9 to TRBJ1-5; D might be TRBD1 (6 bases). The CDR3 runs to 15 residues. V dropped 0 bases and J dropped 3 bases, with 10 bases sitting between them. In germline, CDR1 is SGDLS, CDR2 YYNGEE. CDR3 nucleotides: TGTGCCAGCAGCGTAGGGACAGTTAACAATCAGCCCCAGCATTTT. This gives the protein CASSVGTVNNQPQHF.

This chain links TRBV27 with TRBJ1-1; 7 bases map to TRBD1. Germline V gene sequence: CDR1 MNHEY, CDR2 SMNVEV (reference sequence). Unmatched junction bases numbered 5, after V lost 3 bases and J lost 7 bases. The CDR3 runs to 13 residues. CDR3 in amino acids: CASSFRDSLEAFF. As DNA, the CDR3 is TGTGCCAGCAGTTTCCGGGACAGCCTTGAAGCTTTCTTT.

This chain links TRBV4-1 with TRBJ2-7; the match to TRBD2 covers 7 bases. Germline CDR1 reads MGHRA; CDR2 reads YSYEKL. The CDR3 is 15 amino acids. V was clipped by 6 bases and J by 3 bases; unmatched bases: 11. CDR3 nucleotides: TGCGCCAGCAGTCTGTCGGGGGGAACACTCTACGAGCAGTACTTC. Its protein is CASSLSGGTLYEQYF.

This clone has just one count. The chain uses TRBV5-6 and TRBJ2-3; 9 bases map to TRBD2. Germline values: CDR1 SGHDT, CDR2 YYEEEE. The V gene end was trimmed by 1 base and the J gene end by 4 bases; junction bases not matched to a gene: 4. This CDR3 contains 15 residues. CDR3 sequence: CASSLIGGGADTQYF. The CDR3, as DNA: TGTGCCAGCAGCTTGATCGGCGGGGGGGCAGATACGCAGTATTTT.

This clone has just one count. J is TRBJ2-5 and V is TRBV5-1; 7 nucleotides line up with TRBD1. V lost 4 bases and J lost 2; bases outside the gene matches: 5. From germline, CDR1 is SGHRS and CDR2 YFSETQ. The length of the CDR3 is 14 residues. CDR3 loop: CASSQRTGQETQYF. CDR3 DNA: TGCGCCAGCAGCCAAAGGACAGGACAAGAGACCCAGTACTTC.

This chain links TRBV5-1 with TRBJ1-4, with 8 nucleotides matching TRBD1. The CDR3 spans 14 residues. V dropped 3 bases and J dropped 6; count of bases not matched to a gene: 4. CDR1 is SGHRS, CDR2 YFSETQ, per germline. CDR3 sequence reads: CASSSQGVHEKLFF. The CDR3 DNA is TGCGCCAGCAGCTCACAGGGGGTGCATGAAAAACTGTTTTTT. Full variable domain (remainder filled in from reference TRBV5-1 and TRBJ1-4): KAGVTQTPRYLIKTRGQQVTLSCSPISGHRSVSWYQQTPGQGLQFLFEYFSETQRNKGNFPGRFSGRQFSNSRSEMNVSTLELGDSALYLCASSSQGVHEKLFFGSGTQLSVL.

The rearrangement joins TRBV9 to TRBJ1-1; the D gene is possibly TRBD1 (6 bases). CDR1 SGDLS and CDR2 YYNGEE come from the germline V gene. The ends were cut back, 4 bases at V and 5 bases at J, with 12 bases in the middle. The length of the CDR3 is 13 residues. The CDR3 sequence: CASSSGAWTEAFF. In DNA form, the CDR3 reads TGTGCCAGCAGCTCGGGGGCGTGGACTGAAGCTTTCTTT.

V gene TRBV19 combines with J gene TRBJ2-5; a possible D gene is TRBD2 (6 bases). Germline V gives CDR1 LNHDA, CDR2 SQIVND (reference sequence). The CDR3 length is 13 residues. V lost 1 base and J 7 bases, leaving 10 bases between the germline ends. The CDR3 loop is CASSIGGAGTQYF. The CDR3 DNA reads as TGTGCCAGTAGTATAGGCGGGGCCGGGACCCAGTACTTC.

The chain joins TRBV7-2 to TRBJ1-4; TRBD1 matches 10 bases. V was pared by 4 bases and J by 6 bases, with 8 bases of the junction left unmatched. The germline V gene has CDR1 SGHTA and CDR2 FQGNSA. The CDR3 is 16 residues long. Here the CDR3 DNA reads TGTGCCAGCAGCTCATACGGGGGGACAGGGGATGAAAAACTGTTTTTT. Residues: CASSSYGGTGDEKLFF.

This chain connects TRBV5-8 to TRBJ1-6; D is possibly TRBD1 (5 bases). Germline V CDR1 and CDR2: SGHTS, YDEGEE. Trimming shortened V by 3 bases and J by 7 bases, and 11 bases separated the two germline ends. The CDR3 loop spans 14 amino acids. CDR3 in DNA: TGTGCCAGCAGCTACCGGGACGGGAATTCACCCCTCCACTTT. This encodes CASSYRDGNSPLHF.

Concerning this clone itself: The sample contains more than one DNA sequence encoding this CDR3. The chain has TRBV6-2 or TRBV6-3 and TRBJ1-1, with D unresolved. Trimming pared 2 bases from V and 5 bases from J, leaving 6 bases between. CDR1 and CDR2 (germline): MNHEY, SVGEGT. CDR3 size: 12 residues. As DNA, the CDR3 is TGTGCCAGCAGTTACGCGGGGACTGAAGCTTTCTTT. Translating it yields CASSYAGTEAFF.

V and J are TRBV18 and TRBJ2-1; D is uncertain. The CDR3 is 11 residues long. CDR1 and CDR2 from the germline V gene are KGHSH and LQKENI. The V end was cut by 6 bases, the J end by 4 bases, with 4 bases between. CDR3 protein: CASSLYNEQFF. CDR3 DNA: TGTGCCAGCTCGTTGTACAATGAGCAGTTCTTC.

The V gene is TRBV6-5, the J gene TRBJ1-4, with TRBD1 as a possible D gene (6 bases). The CDR3 consists of 14 residues. The germline gives CDR1 MNHEY, CDR2 SVGAGI. V gave up 8 bases and J gave up 8 bases, with 18 bases separating them. The CDR3 DNA reads as TGTGCCAGCCAAGCAGGGGCTGCAACGGAAAAACTGTTTTTT. This sequence encodes CASQAGAATEKLFF.

In its sample, this clone was seen a few times. The chain couples TRBV2 to TRBJ1-6; D is unresolved. With 6 bases removed from V and 9 bases from J, the gap between germline ends came to 18 bases. This CDR3 is built from 15 residues. Looked up from germline, CDR1 is SNHLY and CDR2 is FYNNEI. The CDR3 region has the DNA TGTGCCAGCAGCCGACTGTTGCCCGGTGGTTCACCCCTCCACTTT. Protein product: CASSRLLPGGSPLHF.

The rearrangement links TRBV3-1 (or the pseudogene TRBV3-2) to TRBJ2-7; 7 positions match TRBD1. Losses at the gene ends were 1 base for V and 7 bases for J; bases not matched to a gene: 13. The germline V gene encodes CDR1 LGHDT and CDR2 YNNKEL (reference sequence). The CDR3 is 16 residues long. The CDR3 is CASSQARQGLKGEQYF. As DNA, the CDR3 is TGTGCCAGCAGCCAAGCCCGACAGGGATTGAAAGGGGAGCAGTACTTC.

The count of this clone is one. V usage is TRBV6-5 and J usage is TRBJ1-4, with D possibly being TRBD1 (6 bases). V was cut by 2 bases and J by 6 bases, with 7 bases left in between. CDR1 is MNHEY, CDR2 SVGAGI, per germline. The CDR3 contains 13 residues. The CDR3 nucleotides read TGTGCCAGCAGTTACGACAGGCATGAAAAACTGTTTTTT. Protein: CASSYDRHEKLFF.

The V and J genes are TRBV29-1 and TRBJ1-2; no definite D call. The CDR3 has 15 residues. Germline V gives CDR1 SQVTM, CDR2 ANQGSEA. Trimming stripped 6 bases from V and 4 bases from J, with 21 bases between. The CDR3 nucleotides read TGCAGCGTGCGCGATCAGAGTAATGACTTCTATGGCTACACCTTC. Translated, it gives CSVRDQSNDFYGYTF.

The rearrangement links TRBV5-1 to TRBJ1-3; perhaps TRBD1 as D (6 bases). Per the germline V gene, CDR1 is SGHRS and CDR2 is YFSETQ. V was cut by 4 bases and J by 0 bases, with 14 bases left in between. This CDR3 spans 16 amino acids. The CDR3 coding sequence is TGCGCCAGCAGCCTGGGGGGCCCGCTCTCTGGAAACACCATATATTTT. Encoded protein: CASSLGGPLSGNTIYF.

The CDR3 region is CASSPGNTEAFF. In DNA form, the CDR3 reads TGCGCCAGCAGCCCAGGGAACACTGAAGCTTTCTTT. The chain links TRBV5-1 to TRBJ1-1; D remains unclear. With 4 bases removed from V and 1 base from J, the gap between germline ends came to 5 bases. Looked up from germline, CDR1 is SGHRS and CDR2 is YFSETQ. This CDR3 region has 12 residues.

CDR3 bases: TGTGCCAGCAGCTTAGAGACACGGGGATCTGGGGCCAACGTCCTGACTTTC. It translates to CASSLETRGSGANVLTF. The V and J genes are TRBV7-8 and TRBJ2-6, with D maybe TRBD2 (5 bases). This CDR3 is 17 amino acids long. The germline V and J ends were trimmed by 1 base and 1 base, with 11 bases remaining between them. The germline V gene has CDR1 SGHVS and CDR2 FQNEAQ.

The chain joins TRBV30 to TRBJ1-4, with 7 positions matching TRBD1. The CDR3 contains 13 residues. Germline V gives CDR1 GTSNPN, CDR2 SVGIG (reference sequence). The V gene end was trimmed by 0 bases and the J gene end by 7 bases; junction bases not matched to a gene: 2. The chain's CDR3 is CAWSVQGPEKLFF. The CDR3 nucleotides read TGTGCCTGGAGTGTACAGGGGCCTGAAAAACTGTTTTTT.

The chain couples TRBV11-3 to TRBJ1-1; D call uncertain. The CDR3 runs to 14 residues. Trimming took 6 bases from V and 1 from J, leaving 12 bases between them. Looked up from germline, CDR1 is SGHNT and CDR2 is YENEEA. The CDR3, as DNA: TGTGCCAGCAGACCTCTCAAGGGGAACACTGAAGCTTTCTTT. It yields the protein CASRPLKGNTEAFF.

A single count supports this clone. The chain combines TRBV10-3 with TRBJ1-1; no definite D call. This CDR3 is built from 15 residues. Germline lookup yields CDR1 ENHRY and CDR2 SYGVKD. Trimming removed 8 bases at V and 1 base at J, with 17 bases between. The DNA of the CDR3 is TGTGCCATCGTAGCAACCTTGGACGGGAACACTGAAGCTTTCTTT. Its translation is CAIVATLDGNTEAFF.

The V call is TRBV28, the J call TRBJ1-1, with D possibly matching TRBD1 (6 bases). CDR1 is MDHEN, CDR2 SYDVKM, per germline. This CDR3 comprises 14 residues. The V and J ends lost 10 bases and 1 base respectively, with 16 bases between them. The CDR3 coding sequence is TGTGCCACTTTCGGGGGGGCTTCGAACACTGAAGCTTTCTTT. Amino acid sequence: CATFGGASNTEAFF.

This clone has a single count. The genes are TRBV10-1 and TRBJ2-2; weak D call: TRBD1 (5 bases). V was pared by 6 bases and J by 0 bases, with 8 bases between. CDR3 length: 14 amino acids. CDR1 is WNHNN, CDR2 SYGVQD, per germline (reference sequence). As DNA, the CDR3 is TGCGCCAGCAGCGAACAGGCGAACACCGGGGAGCTGTTTTTT. Amino acid sequence: CASSEQANTGELFF.

The chain links TRBV3-1 (or the pseudogene TRBV3-2) to TRBJ2-2; D perhaps matches TRBD2 (5 bases). The V gene's germline CDR1 is LGHDT and CDR2 YNNKEL (reference sequence). V lost 2 bases, J lost 2 bases, and 21 bases lay in between. The CDR3 extends over 19 amino acids. The CDR3, as DNA: TGTGCCAGCAGCCAAATGACTTTAAGACCCGGGATCAACACCGGGGAGCTGTTTTTT. Protein sequence: CASSQMTLRPGINTGELFF.

This chain links TRBV18 with TRBJ1-2; D is ambiguous. Germline V gene data show CDR1 as KGHSH and CDR2 as LQKENI. The CDR3 is made up of 12 amino acids. Trimming took off 1 base at V and 5 bases at J, with 5 bases between the two ends. As DNA, the CDR3 is TGTGCCAGCTCACCACAAGAATATGGCTACACCTTC. Encoded protein: CASSPQEYGYTF.

The chain uses TRBV24-1 and TRBJ1-6, with D possibly being TRBD1 (6 bases). CDR1 and CDR2 from the germline V gene are KGHDR and SFDVKD. The germline V and J ends were trimmed by 11 bases and 16 bases, with 14 bases remaining between them. CDR3 length equals 10 residues. The CDR3 protein is CAIRGAVLHF. The CDR3 DNA sequence: TGTGCCATCAGGGGTGCCGTGCTCCACTTT.

The gene calls are TRBV9 and TRBJ2-5, with D possibly matching TRBD1 (6 bases). Germline-derived CDR1 and CDR2 are SGDLS and YYNGEE. The germline V and J ends were trimmed by 3 bases and 2 bases, with 17 bases remaining between them. The CDR3 loop spans 16 amino acids. The CDR3 is CASSATSGGIQETQYF. In DNA, the CDR3 is TGTGCCAGCAGCGCAACAAGTGGGGGCATACAAGAGACCCAGTACTTC.

V usage is TRBV7-3 and J usage is TRBJ1-4, with D perhaps TRBD1 (5 bases). The CDR3 runs 15 residues. The V gene's germline CDR1 is SGHTA and CDR2 FQGTGA. Trimming removed 5 bases from V and 7 bases from J, with 17 bases in between. For the CDR3, the DNA is TGTGCCAGCAGCGCTGATCCAGGGATGAGTGAAAAACTGTTTTTT. It encodes CASSADPGMSEKLFF.

The V call is TRBV5-1, the J call TRBJ2-7; tentatively, D is TRBD1 or TRBD2 (7 bases each). The germline V and J ends were trimmed by 7 bases and 2 bases, with 16 bases remaining between them. The germline V gene has CDR1 SGHRS and CDR2 YFSETQ. This CDR3 has 14 residues. The CDR3 protein is CASGRGGLAYEQYF. CDR3 nucleotide sequence: TGCGCCAGCGGCAGGGGGGGCCTCGCCTACGAGCAGTACTTC.

The J gene is TRBJ2-1, the V gene TRBV7-3, with TRBD1 identical over 7 bases. The CDR3 runs to 12 residues. With V trimmed by 5 bases and J by 9 bases, 4 bases remained unmatched. CDR1 is SGHTA and CDR2 is FQGTGA in the germline V gene. CDR3 sequence: CASSPPGGEQFF. DNA for the CDR3: TGTGCCAGCAGCCCACCAGGGGGTGAGCAGTTCTTC.